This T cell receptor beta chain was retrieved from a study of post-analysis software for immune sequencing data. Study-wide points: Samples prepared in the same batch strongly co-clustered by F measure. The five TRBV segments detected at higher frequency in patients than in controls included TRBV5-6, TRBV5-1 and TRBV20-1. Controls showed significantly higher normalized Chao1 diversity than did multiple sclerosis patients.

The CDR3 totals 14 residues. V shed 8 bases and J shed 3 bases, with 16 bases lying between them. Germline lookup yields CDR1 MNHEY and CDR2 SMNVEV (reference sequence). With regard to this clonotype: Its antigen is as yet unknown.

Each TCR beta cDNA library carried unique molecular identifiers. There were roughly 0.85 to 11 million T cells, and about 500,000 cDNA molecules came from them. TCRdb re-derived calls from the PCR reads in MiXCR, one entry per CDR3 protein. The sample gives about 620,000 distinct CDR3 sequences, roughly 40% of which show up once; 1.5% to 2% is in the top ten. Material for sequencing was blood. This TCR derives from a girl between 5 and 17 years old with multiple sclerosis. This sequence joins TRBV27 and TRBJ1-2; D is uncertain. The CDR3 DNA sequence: TGTGCCAGCTCCCCCCGAAGGGAAGACTATGGCTACACCTTC. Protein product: CASSPRREDYGYTF.